The 7 T cell receptor beta chains below were found in one sample sequenced in a study of blood T cells in healthy people across ages. Primed by a sample-barcoded 5' primer and a J-beta primer mix, a second PCR proceeded for about 6 to 12 cycles. TCRdb analysed the 5' RACE reads with MiXCR anew, one entry per CDR3 protein. This sample has about 640,000 distinct CDR3 sequences, with roughly three fifths found just once. Specimen: blood. Source of these receptors: a man in his 60s in good health.

The rearrangement links TRBV9 to TRBJ2-5, with no clear D. V was trimmed by 0 bases and J by 3 bases, leaving 9 bases between them. Germline-derived CDR1 and CDR2 are SGDLS and YYNGEE. CDR3 size: 14 residues. CDR3 residues: CASSVGAAKETQYF. In nucleotides, the CDR3 is TGTGCCAGCAGCGTAGGGGCAGCAAAAGAGACCCAGTACTTC.

This clonotype turned up a few times. The gene calls are TRBV7-2 and TRBJ2-3, with a weak D call TRBD2 (7 bases). Germline V lookup: CDR1 SGHTA, CDR2 FQGNSA. CDR3 length equals 16 residues. Trimming took 3 bases from V and 1 from J, leaving 14 bases between them. Written as DNA, the CDR3 is TGTGCCAGCAGCTTCGTTGGGGGGGGCCGCACAGATACGCAGTATTTT. Its translation is CASSFVGGGRTDTQYF.

This clonotype was seen repeatedly, ten times or more. The chain links TRBV4-2 to TRBJ1-2; D gene uncertain. Per germline, CDR1 LGHNA and CDR2 YNFKEQ. V was trimmed by 4 bases and J by 0 bases, leaving 12 bases between them. The CDR3 consists of 15 residues. The CDR3 DNA reads as TGTGCCAGCAGCCCACAACGGACGGCTAACTATGGCTACACCTTC. It codes for CASSPQRTANYGYTF.

This clonotype has just one count. The rearrangement links TRBV27 to TRBJ2-5; D may be TRBD2 (6 bases). Trimming pared 6 bases from V and 2 bases from J, leaving 19 bases between. Germline V gene sequence: CDR1 MNHEY, CDR2 SMNVEV (reference sequence). The CDR3 totals 16 residues. This CDR3 is CASRQNFGTPQETQYF. In nucleotides, the CDR3 is TGTGCCAGCAGACAGAACTTCGGGACTCCTCAAGAGACCCAGTACTTC.

This clonotype showed up many times. One end of the junction fails to match germline, which may point to a read error. The chain combines TRBV2 with TRBJ2-5, with 7 positions matching TRBD2. The CDR3 is 12 amino acids. Germline V gene data show CDR1 as SNHLY and CDR2 as FYNNEI. The CDR3 reads CASRGGGETQYF. As DNA, the CDR3 is TGCGCCAGCAGAGGCGGGGGAGAGACCCAGTACTTC. The full variable domain, rest sourced from reference TRBV2 and TRBJ2-5, is EPEVTQTPSHQVTQMGQEVILRCVPISNHLYFYWYRQILGQKVEFLVSFYNNEISEKSEIFDDQFSVERPDGSNFTLKIRSTKLEDSAMYFCASRGGGETQYFGPGTRLLVL.

The chain joins TRBV5-5 to TRBJ2-3; the D is unclear. The CDR3 length is 16 residues. Germline V gives CDR1 SGHKS, CDR2 YYEKEE (reference sequence). V lost 0 bases and J 0 bases, leaving 11 bases between the germline ends. The CDR3: CASSLVLTMSTDTQYF. DNA of the CDR3: TGTGCCAGCAGCTTGGTACTAACCATGAGCACAGATACGCAGTATTTT.

CDR3 in amino acids: CASSSEKGSSYEQYF. The DNA of the CDR3 is TGTGCCAGCAGCTCAGAGAAGGGGAGCTCCTACGAGCAGTACTTC. The chain recombines TRBV7-9 with TRBJ2-7, with D perhaps being TRBD1 or TRBD2 (5 bases each). Germline CDR1 reads SEHNR; CDR2 reads FQNEAQ (reference sequence). The CDR3 totals 15 residues. Trimming left V 4 bases short and J 0 bases short, with 13 bases between.